The 27 T cell receptor beta chains reported below all come from one sample, sequenced in a study of T cells in Graves' hyperthyroidism and ophthalmopathy. TCR beta CDR3 regions were amplified from RNA transcripts. The primer set for the first-round RT-PCR of the TCR CDR3 was HTBI. Each CDR3 protein gets one entry after TCRdb re-called the multiplex PCR reads with MiXCR. The sample lists 700,000 to 950,000 distinct CDR3 sequences, under 45% seen once, with around 29% in the top ten. The sequenced material came from blood. All receptors come from a woman between 40 and 55 years old with Graves' hyperthyroidism.

The chain couples TRBV15 to TRBJ1-5, with a weak D call TRBD1 (5 bases). The CDR3 totals 20 residues. Germline V CDR1 and CDR2: LNHNV, YYDKDF (reference sequence). Trimming took off 3 bases at V and 11 bases at J, with 35 bases between the two ends. The CDR3 region is CATSRLRGVAGPRVGETQHF. In DNA form, the CDR3 reads TGTGCCACCAGCAGGCTTCGCGGGGTAGCGGGGCCTAGGGTAGGAGAGACCCAGCATTTT.

This clonotype was seen repeatedly, ten times or more. This sequence joins TRBV12-3 or TRBV12-4 and TRBJ1-1; no clear D. Trimming cost V 3 bases and J 8 bases, with 7 bases left between them. The length of the CDR3 is 11 residues. CDR3 nucleotide sequence: TGTGCCAGCAGTTTCCGAGAGGAAGCTTTCTTT. It yields the protein CASSFREEAFF.

This sequence joins TRBV11-2 and TRBJ2-6; D might be TRBD2 (6 bases). This CDR3 is built from 15 residues. The ends were cut back, 5 bases at V and 2 bases at J, with 10 bases in the middle. CDR1 and CDR2 (germline): SGHAT, FQNNGV. CDR3 in DNA: TGTGCCAGCAGCGCCTGGAGGGCTGGGGCCAACGTCCTGACTTTC. Translation gives CASSAWRAGANVLTF.

The rearrangement joins TRBV6-2 or TRBV6-3 to TRBJ1-5; D uncertain. Germline CDR1 reads MNHEY; CDR2 reads SVGEGT. There are 15 residues in the CDR3. The V end was cut by 2 bases, the J end by 4 bases, with 12 bases between. The CDR3 here is CASSYAGDPNQPQHF. The CDR3 DNA is TGTGCCAGCAGTTACGCGGGAGATCCGAATCAGCCCCAGCATTTT.

A remark on this clonotype: At one of its ends the junction is not consistent with the germline gene, which may arise from a read error. The chain has TRBV6-1 and TRBJ2-2; TRBD2 matches 8 bases. Germline V CDR1 and CDR2: MNHNS, SASEGT. This CDR3 is 15 amino acids long. Here the CDR3 DNA reads TGTGCCCGCAGCCCCCTCCGCGGGGGGACCGGGGAGCTGTTTTTT. It yields the protein CARSPLRGGTGELFF.

Turning to this clonotype: An end of the junction differs from the germline gene, which may be a read error. The chain recombines TRBV6-5 with TRBJ2-7, with 10 nucleotides matching TRBD2. In germline, CDR1 is MNHEY, CDR2 SVGAGI. The CDR3 spans 17 residues. The CDR3: CAISYSRKREGPYEQYF. DNA for the CDR3: TGTGCCATCAGTTACTCGAGAAAGCGGGAGGGTCCCTACGAGCAGTACTTC.

This clonotype has only a few counts. V is TRBV9 and J is TRBJ1-1; 7 bases align to TRBD1. Germline V CDR1 and CDR2: SGDLS, YYNGEE. V dropped 3 bases and J dropped 4; count of bases not matched to a gene: 3. The CDR3 has 13 residues. The CDR3 reads CASSEGQLTEAFF. CDR3 DNA sequence: TGTGCCAGCAGCGAGGGACAGCTCACTGAAGCTTTCTTT.

In this sample, this clonotype turned up many times. The chain joins TRBV7-9 to TRBJ1-1; tentative D call: TRBD1 (5 bases). Germline CDR1 and CDR2: SEHNR and FQNEAQ (reference sequence). This CDR3 has 16 residues. Trimming left V 5 bases short and J 2 bases short, with 18 bases between. CDR3 bases: TGTGCCAGCAGCCTAGTGGGCGGGGCACCTAACACTGAAGCTTTCTTT. Translation: CASSLVGGAPNTEAFF.

This clonotype was detected only a few times. V and J are TRBV12-3 or TRBV12-4 and TRBJ2-7, with TRBD2 matching over 9 bases. Losses at the gene ends were 6 bases for V and 0 bases for J; bases not matched to a gene: 6. CDR3 length equals 15 residues. The CDR3 region has the DNA TGTGCCAGCAGGGGCCTAGCGGGGAGCTCCTACGAGCAGTACTTC. As protein: CASRGLAGSSYEQYF.

This clonotype was seen ten or more times. CDR3 amino acids: CASSESGVSYEQYF. In nucleotides, the CDR3 is TGCGCCAGCAGTGAGTCCGGGGTTTCCTACGAGCAGTACTTC. V gene TRBV10-2 combines with J gene TRBJ2-7; a weak D match, TRBD2 (5 bases). The CDR3 covers 14 residues. The V end was cut by 0 bases, the J end by 1 base, with 7 bases between. Germline V lookup: CDR1 WSHSY, CDR2 SAAADI.

This chain uses TRBV10-2 with TRBJ1-1; TRBD1 might be the D (5 bases). The CDR3 contains 13 residues. V lost 6 bases, J lost 3 bases, and 11 bases lay in between. In germline, CDR1 is WSHSY, CDR2 SAAADI. Written as DNA, the CDR3 is TGCGCCAGCAGAGATGGGGGGGACACTGAAGCTTTCTTT. Its protein is CASRDGGDTEAFF.

On this clonotype: This may be a read error, as it is one base from a much larger clone. The chain has TRBV10-3 and TRBJ1-3, with D tentatively TRBD1 (6 bases). The germline V and J ends were trimmed by 6 bases and 0 bases, with 9 bases remaining between them. The V gene's germline CDR1 is ENHRY and CDR2 SYGVKD. CDR3 size: 14 residues. The CDR3 sequence: CAIRPGHSGNTIYF. The DNA for the CDR3 is TGTGCCATCAGGCCGGGACACTCTGGAAACACCATATATTTT.

V usage is TRBV28 and J usage is TRBJ1-2, with D possibly being TRBD1 (6 bases). The CDR3 is 15 residues long. Germline V gene data show CDR1 as MDHEN and CDR2 as SYDVKM. V gave up 10 bases and J gave up 8 bases, with 26 bases separating them. The CDR3 spells CAIPKDRTAEGGYTF. CDR3 in DNA: TGTGCCATCCCTAAAGACCGGACAGCCGAGGGGGGCTACACCTTC.

Points on this clonotype: A read error may explain this, as a much larger clone is one base away. This chain uses TRBV7-2 with TRBJ2-7; TRBD2 might be the D (5 bases). Germline V lookup: CDR1 SGHTA, CDR2 FQGNSA. The V gene lost 5 bases and the J gene lost 0 bases, with 14 bases spanning the gap. This CDR3 is 15 amino acids long. The CDR3 reads CASSPSRAVSYEQYF. For the CDR3, the DNA is TGTGCCAGCAGCCCTTCGAGGGCAGTCTCCTACGAGCAGTACTTC.

This clonotype was recorded only once. The chain couples TRBV20-1 to TRBJ2-7; D not resolved. Germline values: CDR1 DFQATT, CDR2 SNEGSKA (reference sequence). Trimming left V 0 bases short and J 6 bases short, with 15 bases between. This CDR3 spans 14 amino acids. The CDR3 DNA is TGCAGTGCTAGAGATGGTCTAGACCCACCCGAGCAGTACTTC. This translates into CSARDGLDPPEQYF.

This chain joins TRBV25-1 and TRBJ1-5, with D possibly being TRBD1 (6 bases). This CDR3 has 13 residues. From germline, CDR1 is MGHDK and CDR2 SYGVNS. V lost 7 bases to trimming and J lost 3 bases, with 10 bases between them. The CDR3 coding sequence is TGTGCCAGCATTGGACAGTCCAATCAGCCCCAGCATTTT. Protein sequence: CASIGQSNQPQHF.

This clonotype was picked up many times. The chain links TRBV12-3 or TRBV12-4 to TRBJ1-5; 12 nucleotides line up with TRBD1. V lost 5 bases to trimming and J lost 7 bases; unmatched junction nucleotides: 12. The CDR3 loop spans 17 amino acids. The CDR3 loop is CASSPSRDRGRGQPQHF. The CDR3 nucleotides are TGTGCCAGCAGTCCTTCCCGGGACAGGGGGCGGGGGCAGCCCCAGCATTTT.

This clonotype has only a few counts. The V call is TRBV9, the J call TRBJ2-2; TRBD1 matches at 9 bases. This CDR3 is built from 16 residues. Germline values: CDR1 SGDLS, CDR2 YYNGEE. Losses at the gene ends were 4 bases for V and 6 bases for J; bases not matched to a gene: 10. In DNA, the CDR3 is TGTGCCAGCAGCACCCTACGGACAGGGGTTGCCGGGGAGCTGTTTTTT. Protein sequence: CASSTLRTGVAGELFF. Full variable domain (outside the CDR3, taken from reference TRBV9 and TRBJ2-2): DSGVTQTPKHLITATGQRVTLRCSPRSGDLSVYWYQQSLDQGLQFLIQYYNGEERAKGNILERFSAQQFPDLHSELNLSSLELGDSALYFCASSTLRTGVAGELFFGEGSRLTVL.

The gene calls are TRBV14 and TRBJ1-4; D ambiguous. Germline V CDR1 and CDR2: SGHDN, FVKESK. V dropped 0 bases and J dropped 6 bases, with 14 bases sitting between them. This CDR3 comprises 16 residues. The CDR3 spells CASSQDQSGPHEKLFF. The CDR3 DNA is TGTGCCAGCAGCCAAGATCAGTCCGGGCCCCATGAAAAACTGTTTTTT.

This clonotype has ten or more counts. This sequence joins TRBV19 and TRBJ2-7; possibly TRBD2 for D (5 bases). V shed 7 bases and J shed 0 bases, with 10 bases lying between them. This CDR3 comprises 13 residues. Germline loops: CDR1 LNHDA, CDR2 SQIVND (reference sequence). The CDR3 here is CASKSGSSYEQYF. DNA of the CDR3: TGTGCCAGTAAGTCGGGGTCCTCCTACGAGCAGTACTTC.

In its sample, this clonotype was seen many times. The gene calls are TRBV12-3 or TRBV12-4 and TRBJ2-5; the match to TRBD2 covers 8 bases. The CDR3 spans 16 residues. J gave up 3 bases and V 6 bases, and 12 bases lay outside the gene matches. For the CDR3, the DNA is TGTGCCAGCAGATATCTAGCGGGCGGGGGCAAAGAGACCCAGTACTTC. This encodes CASRYLAGGGKETQYF.

Worth noting for this clonotype: Compared with germline, one end of the junction differs, possibly owing to a read error. The rearrangement links TRBV5-1 to TRBJ2-5; D is possibly TRBD1 (6 bases). CDR3 size: 15 residues. Germline V gene sequence: CDR1 SGHRS, CDR2 YFSETQ. CDR3 region: CASSLSRGQQETQYF. The CDR3 DNA follows: TGTGCCAGCAGCTTGAGTCGGGGACAACAAGAGACCCAGTACTTC.

This clonotype was counted a few times. The gene calls are TRBV14 and TRBJ2-1; no firm D call. Germline V gives CDR1 SGHDN, CDR2 FVKESK. V was shortened by 1 base and J by 6 bases, with 1 base between the two germline ends. This CDR3 has 11 residues. The CDR3 bases are TGTGCCAGCAGCCAAGTCAATGAGCAGTTCTTC. Protein: CASSQVNEQFF.

The rearrangement uses TRBV19 and TRBJ2-7; no clear D gene. This CDR3 has 15 residues. The germline V and J ends were trimmed by 1 base and 3 bases, with 13 bases remaining between them. Germline V gene lookup returns CDR1 LNHDA and CDR2 SQIVND (reference sequence). The chain's CDR3 is CASSIGDPRFYEQYF. The DNA of the CDR3 is TGTGCCAGTAGTATAGGGGATCCCCGATTCTACGAGCAGTACTTC.

This sequence joins TRBV7-2 and TRBJ1-2; possible D gene TRBD1, 6 bases. V gave up 1 base and J gave up 5 bases, with 14 bases separating them. This CDR3 has 15 residues. The germline CDR1 and CDR2 sequences are SGHTA and FQGNSA. In DNA form, the CDR3 reads TGTGCCAGCAGCTTAGTAGCGGGGGGGCGGTATGGCTACACCTTC. Encoded protein: CASSLVAGGRYGYTF.

The J gene is TRBJ2-5, the V gene TRBV29-1; weak D call: TRBD2 (6 bases). V was cut by 1 base and J by 1 base, with 16 bases left in between. Germline V lookup: CDR1 SQVTM, CDR2 ANQGSEA. CDR3 length equals 16 residues. In DNA, the CDR3 is TGCAGCGTTGAAGGCGGGTGGGGGGAACTCCAAGAGACCCAGTACTTC. Translation gives CSVEGGWGELQETQYF.

Concerning this clonotype itself: Compared with germline, one end of the junction differs, possibly owing to a read error. The chain employs TRBV7-8 and TRBJ1-4; tentatively, D is TRBD1 (5 bases). Germline V gene data show CDR1 as SGHVS and CDR2 as FQNEAQ. This CDR3 has 15 residues. CDR3 bases: TGTGCCAGCAACTTAGGTCAGGGCCGGAATGAAAAACTGTTTTTT. Protein sequence: CASNLGQGRNEKLFF.